This T cell receptor beta chain was observed in a study of blood T cell repertoires in COVID-19. Trimming cost V 2 bases and J 3 bases; bases outside gene matches: 5. The CDR3 has 15 amino acids. In germline, CDR1 is SGDLS, CDR2 YYNGEE. This clone came up once. Method: immunoSEQ multiplex PCR; TCRdb's copy keeps in-frame clones and lacks some. The sample lists 95,000 to 100,000 clones, about 80% seen once, with 10% in the top ten. The V and J genes are TRBV9 and TRBJ2-5, with 9 bases aligning to TRBD2. Sequences were obtained from peripheral blood. The origin of this receptor is a man aged 70-80 years with acute or convalescent COVID-19. The CDR3 here is CASSVAGGLEETQYF. The CDR3 DNA reads TGTGCCAGCAGCGTCGCGGGGGGGCTGGAAGAGACCCAGTACTTC. Filled out from reference TRBV9 and TRBJ2-5, the complete variable domain reads DSGVTQTPKHLITATGQRVTLRCSPRSGDLSVYWYQQSLDQGLQFLIQYYNGEERAKGNILERFSAQQFPDLHSELNLSSLELGDSALYFCASSVAGGLEETQYFGPGTRLLVL.